This T cell receptor beta chain was documented in a study of blood T cell repertoires in COVID-19. Study context: Some COVID-19 samples were acute and others convalescent; all came from the United States, Italy and Spain. Nucleic acid was either cDNA or gDNA, and it came from T cells, B-cell-depleted T cells, or PBMCs.

The V segment lost 2 bases and the J segment 5 bases; nucleotides outside the gene matches: 6. The germline gives CDR1 ENHRY, CDR2 SYGVKD. The CDR3 contains 15 residues. Patients at the Seattle site were enrolled during active infection and followed longitudinally. How the authors handled the data: Amplifying reference gene primers gave estimates of nucleated cell counts. TCRdb's table, derived via immunoSEQ multiplex PCR, lists solely in-frame clones and lacks some. V, J and clone size are taken as reported in that table, and D and trimming were inferred from the DNA itself. Of roughly 200,000 clones listed, approximately 80% were seen once; the top ten hold approximately 11%.

Sequencing input: peripheral blood. The chain is built from TRBV10-3 and TRBJ2-3; the match to TRBD2 covers 8 bases. The receptor was derived from a woman aged 40 to 50 with COVID-19, enrolled during active disease. The DNA for the CDR3 is TGTGCCATCAGTGAGACGGGGGGGCCTGGAGATACGCAGTATTTT. It translates to CAISETGGPGDTQYF.